This is a list of T cell receptor beta chains from one sample in a study of T cell responses to AZD1222 COVID-19 vaccine. Method: immunoSEQ multiplex PCR; TCRdb's copy keeps in-frame clones and lacks some. Seen here are about 140,000 clones, around 91% observed once, and the top ten hold 4.7%. Sequences were derived from peripheral blood, sampled on day 0 of AZD1222 vaccination. These receptors were taken from an adult in good health. Both conserved end residues are part of each CDR3. The D gene is left open where the match is weak. Where a row states a size, it is once, few, many or the class of an expanded clone; other rows omit it.

cdr3_aa: CAWSELASTDTQYF
cdr3_nt: TGTGCCTGGAGTGAACTAGCGAGTACAGATACGCAGTATTTT
d_call: TRBD2
j_call: TRBJ2-3
v_call: TRBV30
clone_size: NA

cdr3_aa: CATRTKRADSNQPQHF
cdr3_nt: TGTGCCACCAGAACCAAGAGGGCGGATAGCAATCAGCCCCAGCATTTT
d_call: NA
j_call: TRBJ1-5
v_call: TRBV24-1
clone_size: NA

cdr3_aa: CASSDRTGSSYEQYF
cdr3_nt: TGCGCCAGCAGTGATCGGACAGGGAGCTCCTACGAGCAGTACTTC
d_call: TRBD1
j_call: TRBJ2-7
v_call: TRBV10-2
clone_size: NA

cdr3_aa: CASSDLLYGQYF
cdr3_nt: TGTGCCAGCAGTGATCTCCTCTACGGGCAGTACTTC
d_call: NA
j_call: TRBJ2-7
v_call: TRBV6-1
clone_size: NA

cdr3_aa: CASSEGRTSYNEQFF
cdr3_nt: TGCGCCAGCAGTGAAGGGAGGACCTCCTACAATGAGCAGTTCTTC
d_call: NA
j_call: TRBJ2-1
v_call: TRBV10-2
clone_size: NA

cdr3_aa: CASGLGLAGNEQFF
cdr3_nt: TGTGCCAGCGGCCTGGGACTAGCGGGAAATGAGCAGTTCTTC
d_call: TRBD2
j_call: TRBJ2-1
v_call: TRBV9
clone_size: NA

cdr3_aa: CASSRGTSDNEQFF
cdr3_nt: TGTGCCAGCAGCCGGGGGACCAGCGACAATGAGCAGTTCTTC
d_call: NA
j_call: TRBJ2-1
v_call: TRBV3-1/TRBV3-2
clone_size: few

cdr3_aa: CASSITDSNQPQHF
cdr3_nt: TGTGCCAGTAGTATAACAGATAGCAATCAGCCCCAGCATTTT
d_call: NA
j_call: TRBJ1-5
v_call: TRBV19
clone_size: NA

cdr3_aa: CASSVGPAGTYEQYF
cdr3_nt: TGCGCCAGCAGTGTAGGTCCAGCGGGGACCTACGAGCAGTACTTC
d_call: TRBD2
j_call: TRBJ2-7
v_call: TRBV10-1
clone_size: NA

cdr3_aa: CASSIAGSRPDTQYF
cdr3_nt: TGTGCCAGCAGTATAGCGGGGTCGCGGCCAGATACGCAGTATTTT
d_call: TRBD2
j_call: TRBJ2-3
v_call: TRBV6-6
clone_size: NA

cdr3_aa: CSASRDLGNTIYF
cdr3_nt: TGCAGTGCTAGTAGGGACCTCGGAAACACCATATATTTT
d_call: NA
j_call: TRBJ1-3
v_call: TRBV20-1
clone_size: NA

cdr3_aa: CASSRSLAGGTDTQYF
cdr3_nt: TGTGCCAGCAGCCGCAGCCTAGCGGGGGGTACAGATACGCAGTATTTT
d_call: TRBD2
j_call: TRBJ2-3
v_call: TRBV7-2
clone_size: NA